The next 27 T cell receptor beta chains were all read from a single sample in a study of T cell responses to AZD1222 COVID-19 vaccine. Only in-frame clones appear in the TCRdb table, and some are missing; sequencing was by immunoSEQ multiplex PCR. The sample records tens of thousands of clones, 90% being singletons. Sequenced material: peripheral blood, taken 28 days after the second AZD1222 dose. Receptors were obtained from an adult who received the AZD1222 COVID-19 vaccine.

V and J are TRBV5-1 and TRBJ1-1; D possibly corresponds to TRBD1 (5 bases). V was pared by 0 bases and J by 4 bases, with 10 bases between. The V gene's germline CDR1 is SGHRS and CDR2 YFSETQ. This CDR3 is built from 14 residues. The CDR3: CASSLDKGFTEAFF. The CDR3 coding sequence is TGCGCCAGCAGCTTGGATAAGGGGTTCACTGAAGCTTTCTTT.

CDR3 protein: CASSFRQGYGYTF. The CDR3 DNA sequence: TGTGCCAGCAGCTTCCGACAGGGTTATGGCTACACCTTC. V is TRBV9 and J is TRBJ1-2, with 7 nucleotides matching TRBD1. V was clipped by 4 bases and J by 5 bases; unmatched bases: 5. Per germline, CDR1 SGDLS and CDR2 YYNGEE. CDR3 length equals 13 residues.

V and J are TRBV7-9 and TRBJ1-4; D uncertain. From germline, CDR1 is SEHNR and CDR2 FQNEAQ (reference sequence). The CDR3 totals 14 residues. Trimming took 1 base from V and 8 from J, leaving 11 bases between them. The CDR3 reads CASSLDSGLEKLFF. The CDR3 DNA follows: TGTGCCAGCAGCTTAGACTCAGGACTCGAAAAACTGTTTTTT.

The chain employs TRBV6-5 and TRBJ1-5; TRBD1 matches at 12 bases. The CDR3 contains 14 residues. V was clipped by 6 bases and J by 5 bases; unmatched bases: 2. The germline V gene has CDR1 MNHEY and CDR2 SVGAGI. The CDR3, as DNA: TGTGCCAGCAGCCGGGACAGGGGGCATCAGCCCCAGCATTTT. Its protein is CASSRDRGHQPQHF.

The chain combines TRBV6-2 or TRBV6-3 with TRBJ2-7; D is uncertain. The V end lost 0 bases, the J end lost 2 bases, and 14 bases lay between the germline ends. This CDR3 spans 16 amino acids. Germline V gives CDR1 MNHEY, CDR2 SVGEGT. In DNA form, the CDR3 reads TGTGCCAGCAGTTACTCGATGGGTCTACAGCCCTACGAGCAGTACTTC. Encoded protein: CASSYSMGLQPYEQYF.

The chain uses TRBV7-2 and TRBJ1-1; a possible D gene is TRBD1 (6 bases). Trimming took 10 bases from V and 5 from J, leaving 17 bases between them. CDR1 and CDR2 (germline): SGHTA, FQGNSA. This CDR3 is 13 amino acids long. The CDR3 here is CATGRQGGTEAFF. CDR3 DNA sequence: TGTGCCACCGGGCGACAAGGGGGGACTGAAGCTTTCTTT.

The J gene is TRBJ1-5, the V gene TRBV19; D may be TRBD1 (6 bases). Deletions cut 4 bases from V and 7 bases from J, with 17 bases between. The CDR3 has 15 amino acids. Per germline, CDR1 LNHDA and CDR2 SQIVND (reference sequence). CDR3 bases: TGTGCCAGTAGTAGAATACAGGGAGTTGGACAGCCCCAGCATTTT. It translates to CASSRIQGVGQPQHF.

V gene TRBV30 combines with J gene TRBJ1-2, with a weak D call TRBD1 (5 bases). This CDR3 has 11 amino acids. The germline V gene encodes CDR1 GTSNPN and CDR2 SVGIG (reference sequence). Trimming cost V 6 bases and J 8 bases, with 13 bases left between them. CDR3 in DNA: TGTGCCTGCCGACAGAATCAGGGCTACACCTTC. It is translated as CACRQNQGYTF.

The chain has TRBV12-3 or TRBV12-4 and TRBJ2-3; possible D gene TRBD2, 6 bases. The CDR3 has 13 amino acids. With 0 bases removed from V and 5 bases from J, the gap between germline ends came to 6 bases. The CDR3 reads CASSLAGGDTQYF. CDR3 nucleotide sequence: TGTGCCAGCAGTTTAGCGGGGGGAGATACGCAGTATTTT.

The chain has TRBV5-1 and TRBJ1-1, with TRBD1 as a possible D gene (6 bases). CDR3 length equals 15 residues. V was pared by 4 bases and J by 3 bases, with 16 bases between. Germline V CDR1 and CDR2: SGHRS, YFSETQ. In nucleotides, the CDR3 is TGCGCCAGCAGCCGGGGCGGGGGCGCGGACACTGAAGCTTTCTTT. It specifies CASSRGGGADTEAFF.

The J gene is TRBJ2-7, the V gene TRBV11-3; D possibly corresponds to TRBD1 (6 bases). V shed 5 bases and J shed 4 bases, with 9 bases lying between them. This CDR3 is built from 12 residues. The V gene's germline CDR1 is SGHNT and CDR2 YENEEA. CDR3 amino acids: CASSHTGYEQYF. As DNA, the CDR3 is TGTGCCAGCAGCCACACAGGGTACGAGCAGTACTTC.

The J gene is TRBJ1-1, the V gene TRBV5-4, with unresolved D. Trimming took off 5 bases at V and 3 bases at J, with 14 bases between the two ends. This CDR3 has 14 amino acids. The V gene's germline CDR1 is SGHNT and CDR2 YYREEE (reference sequence). This CDR3 reads CASSSKAGDTEAFF. The CDR3 DNA reads TGTGCCAGCAGTTCAAAAGCCGGGGACACTGAAGCTTTCTTT.

This clone has a single count. V gene TRBV6-2 or TRBV6-3 combines with J gene TRBJ2-5; TRBD2 matches 8 bases. Looked up from germline, CDR1 is MNHEY and CDR2 is SVGEGT. The CDR3 is made up of 14 amino acids. J lost 9 bases, V lost 4 bases, and 10 bases had no gene match. CDR3 loop: CASSSAGAIVAQYF. The CDR3 DNA follows: TGTGCCAGCAGTTCAGCGGGAGCGATAGTAGCCCAGTACTTC.

CDR3: CASSVAPGEDNEQFF. Here the CDR3 DNA reads TGTGCCAGCAGCGTAGCACCGGGGGAAGACAATGAGCAGTTCTTC. The chain combines TRBV9 with TRBJ2-1; D is possibly TRBD2 (6 bases). CDR3 size: 15 residues. Germline V gene sequence: CDR1 SGDLS, CDR2 YYNGEE. V was trimmed by 0 bases and J by 5 bases, leaving 12 bases between them. Filled out from reference TRBV9 and TRBJ2-1, the complete variable domain reads DSGVTQTPKHLITATGQRVTLRCSPRSGDLSVYWYQQSLDQGLQFLIQYYNGEERAKGNILERFSAQQFPDLHSELNLSSLELGDSALYFCASSVAPGEDNEQFFGPGTRLTVL.

V usage is TRBV7-9 and J usage is TRBJ1-2; D unclear. CDR1 is SEHNR, CDR2 FQNEAQ, per germline (reference sequence). This CDR3 has 12 residues. The V and J ends lost 5 bases and 2 bases respectively, with 6 bases between them. CDR3 loop: CASSPPNYGYTF. The CDR3 region has the DNA TGTGCCAGCAGCCCCCCGAACTATGGCTACACCTTC.

The CDR3, as DNA: TGTGCCAGCAGCTTAATGCAGGGTACTAACTATGGCTACACCTTC. Translation gives CASSLMQGTNYGYTF. The genes are TRBV7-2 and TRBJ1-2; possibly TRBD1 for D (5 bases). This CDR3 spans 15 amino acids. V gave up 2 bases and J gave up 0 bases, with 10 bases separating them. Per germline, CDR1 SGHTA and CDR2 FQGNSA.

CDR3 residues: CAWSVERSGNTIYF. In nucleotides, the CDR3 is TGTGCCTGGAGTGTCGAGCGCTCTGGAAACACCATATATTTT. The chain joins TRBV30 to TRBJ1-3; D ambiguous. V was cut by 0 bases and J by 0 bases, with 6 bases left in between. Germline V gene lookup returns CDR1 GTSNPN and CDR2 SVGIG (reference sequence). The CDR3 contains 14 residues.

This clone has just one count. This chain connects TRBV5-1 to TRBJ1-1; D is ambiguous. V dropped 0 bases and J dropped 4 bases, with 13 bases sitting between them. The CDR3 has 15 residues. CDR1 is SGHRS, CDR2 YFSETQ, per germline. CDR3 in DNA: TGCGCCAGCAGCTTGGAGGCCGGGCTGAGCACTGAAGCTTTCTTT. Protein product: CASSLEAGLSTEAFF. Full variable domain (rest looked up from reference TRBV5-1 and TRBJ1-1): KAGVTQTPRYLIKTRGQQVTLSCSPISGHRSVSWYQQTPGQGLQFLFEYFSETQRNKGNFPGRFSGRQFSNSRSEMNVSTLELGDSALYLCASSLEAGLSTEAFFGQGTRLTVV.

The chain recombines TRBV19 with TRBJ1-4, with 9 bases identical to TRBD1. Germline V gives CDR1 LNHDA, CDR2 SQIVND (reference sequence). V was pared by 9 bases and J by 5 bases, with 7 bases of the junction left unmatched. This CDR3 contains 14 residues. In DNA form, the CDR3 reads TGTGCCAGCACAGGGGGCAATTGGAATGAAAAACTGTTTTTT. Translation: CASTGGNWNEKLFF.

The rearrangement links TRBV28 to TRBJ1-5; D unresolved. Germline CDR1 is MDHEN and CDR2 is SYDVKM. Trimming removed 5 bases from V and 6 bases from J, with 14 bases in between. The CDR3 contains 14 residues. CDR3 DNA sequence: TGTGCCAGCAGTCTTCACTCCGGTAGTCAGCCCCAGCATTTT. Protein product: CASSLHSGSQPQHF.

The chain couples TRBV5-1 to TRBJ1-4; D is perhaps TRBD1 (5 bases). CDR1 SGHRS and CDR2 YFSETQ come from the germline V gene. The CDR3 contains 16 residues. With 0 bases removed from V and 7 bases from J, the gap between germline ends came to 16 bases. The CDR3, as DNA: TGCGCCAGCAGCTTGGAAGGTCGGGGGAGAGGTGAAAAACTGTTTTTT. It codes for CASSLEGRGRGEKLFF.

V gene TRBV18 combines with J gene TRBJ1-3, with 10 nucleotides matching TRBD1. The CDR3 runs 19 residues. J lost 0 bases, V lost 1 base, and 9 bases had no gene match. Germline V gives CDR1 KGHSH, CDR2 LQKENI. CDR3 amino acids: CASSPLGTGAGSSGNTIYF. The DNA of the CDR3 is TGTGCCAGCTCACCACTCGGGACAGGGGCCGGGAGCTCTGGAAACACCATATATTTT.

DNA for the CDR3: TGTGCCAGCAGCCACCTAGACGGTTCGAGCGGGGGGATCCAGTACTTC. Its protein product is CASSHLDGSSGGIQYF. The rearrangement joins TRBV4-2 to TRBJ2-5; the match to TRBD2 covers 9 bases. With V trimmed by 3 bases and J by 10 bases, 15 bases remained unmatched. The CDR3 extends over 16 amino acids. From germline, CDR1 is LGHNA and CDR2 YNFKEQ.

The chain joins TRBV29-1 to TRBJ2-5; D remains ambiguous. The CDR3 sequence is 14 residues long. V gave up 2 bases and J gave up 1 base, with 11 bases separating them. Germline lookup yields CDR1 SQVTM and CDR2 ANQGSEA. As DNA, the CDR3 is TGCAGCGTTGAACAAGGTACAGCCCAAGAGACCCAGTACTTC. It specifies CSVEQGTAQETQYF.

This chain uses TRBV18 with TRBJ1-2; D uncertain. Germline V CDR1 and CDR2: KGHSH, LQKENI. Trimming stripped 5 bases from V and 3 bases from J, with 10 bases between. The CDR3 is 13 residues long. In DNA form, the CDR3 reads TGTGCCAGCTCATTGGACGGGGACTATGGCTACACCTTC. This sequence encodes CASSLDGDYGYTF. The full variable domain, its missing parts supplied by reference TRBV18 and TRBJ1-2, is NAGVMQNPRHLVRRRGQEARLRCSPMKGHSHVYWYRQLPEEGLKFMVYLQKENIIDESGMPKERFSAEFPKEGPSILRIQQVVRGDSAAYFCASSLDGDYGYTFGSGTRLTVV.

The genes are TRBV7-2 and TRBJ1-2, with TRBD1 identical over 10 bases. V was pared by 3 bases and J by 4 bases, with 5 bases of the junction left unmatched. This CDR3 comprises 15 residues. Germline V gene sequence: CDR1 SGHTA, CDR2 FQGNSA. The CDR3 sequence is CASSFGQGVGYGYTF. The CDR3 DNA is TGTGCCAGCAGCTTCGGACAGGGGGTTGGCTATGGCTACACCTTC.

This clone showed up just a few times. The rearrangement joins TRBV19 to TRBJ1-1; no clear D. Trimming took 3 bases from V and 0 from J, leaving 5 bases between them. This CDR3 is built from 13 residues. Germline lookup yields CDR1 LNHDA and CDR2 SQIVND (reference sequence). CDR3 amino acids: CASSMVVNTEAFF. CDR3 in DNA: TGTGCCAGTAGTATGGTCGTGAACACTGAAGCTTTCTTT.